These T cell receptor beta chains were read from a single sample in a study of OX40 agonist ivuxolimab in advanced cancers. Clones were read by immunoSEQ multiplex PCR, and TCRdb kept only the in-frame ones, dropping some. Of 65,000 to 95,000 clones in the sample, about 92% were seen once. The material was CD4+ or CD8+ T cells sorted from blood, obtained in a trial of the OX40 agonist ivuxolimab. All receptors derive from an adult with an advanced solid tumor such as melanoma, head and neck, liver or kidney cancer. Both conserved end residues are part of each CDR3. Each record gives: V gene, D gene, J gene, clone size, CDR3 DNA, CDR3 protein. A D gene is named only where the DNA matches it firmly. Clone size is shown for a subset of rows, as once, few, many or a class of expanded clone.

v_call: TRBV6-5; d_call: TRBD1; j_call: TRBJ2-5; clone_size: -; cdr3_nt: TGTGCCAGCAGGAGGACAGGGCAAGAGACCCAGTACTTC; cdr3_aa: CASRRTGQETQYF
v_call: TRBV27; d_call: TRBD2; j_call: TRBJ2-1; clone_size: -; cdr3_nt: TGTGCCAGCAGTTCACTAATAGCGGGAGGGACCCCCTACAATGAGCAGTTCTTC; cdr3_aa: CASSSLIAGGTPYNEQFF
v_call: TRBV5-1; d_call: -; j_call: TRBJ2-5; clone_size: -; cdr3_nt: TGCGCCAGCAGGGGGGAGACCCAGTACTTC; cdr3_aa: CASRGETQYF
v_call: TRBV6-4; d_call: TRBD1; j_call: TRBJ2-7; clone_size: -; cdr3_nt: TGTGCCAGCAGAATTGGACAGGGTGACGAGCAGTACTTC; cdr3_aa: CASRIGQGDEQYF
v_call: TRBV7-3; d_call: TRBD2; j_call: TRBJ2-3; clone_size: -; cdr3_nt: TGTGCCAGCAGCTCCCGGACTAGCGGGACCGCAGATACGCAGTATTTT; cdr3_aa: CASSSRTSGTADTQYF
v_call: TRBV2; d_call: TRBD2; j_call: TRBJ2-3; clone_size: -; cdr3_nt: TGTGCCAGCAAAAGGACTAGCGGGGGGGGCACAGATACGCAGTATTTT; cdr3_aa: CASKRTSGGGTDTQYF
v_call: TRBV7-9; d_call: TRBD2; j_call: TRBJ2-2; clone_size: -; cdr3_nt: TGTGCCAGCAGCTTACTAGCGGGAGACACCGGGGAGCTGTTTTTT; cdr3_aa: CASSLLAGDTGELFF
v_call: TRBV5-1; d_call: -; j_call: TRBJ2-5; clone_size: -; cdr3_nt: TGCGCCAGCAGCGCCGGACTCCTCCAAGAGACCCAGTACTTC; cdr3_aa: CASSAGLLQETQYF
v_call: TRBV7-2; d_call: -; j_call: TRBJ1-3; clone_size: -; cdr3_nt: TGTGCCAGCAGCTTAGTCGCAAGCTCTGGAAACACCATATATTTT; cdr3_aa: CASSLVASSGNTIYF
v_call: TRBV28; d_call: -; j_call: TRBJ2-3; clone_size: -; cdr3_nt: TGTGCCAGCAGGACCTCGATGGGGGTTTATACGCAGTATTTT; cdr3_aa: CASRTSMGVYTQYF
v_call: TRBV7-9; d_call: -; j_call: TRBJ2-2; clone_size: -; cdr3_nt: TGTGCCAGCTATTCGACCCAATGGGGTTCCGGGGAGCTGTTTTTT; cdr3_aa: CASYSTQWGSGELFF
v_call: TRBV19; d_call: TRBD2; j_call: TRBJ2-7; clone_size: -; cdr3_nt: TGTGCCAGTAGTGCCTTCAAACTAGCGGGAGGAAGAGAGCAGTACTTC; cdr3_aa: CASSAFKLAGGREQYF
v_call: TRBV4-3; d_call: TRBD2; j_call: TRBJ2-1; clone_size: -; cdr3_nt: TGCGCCAGCAGCCAAACGCCGACTAGCGGAGGATACAATGAGCAGTTCTTC; cdr3_aa: CASSQTPTSGGYNEQFF
v_call: TRBV11-3; d_call: TRBD1; j_call: TRBJ2-1; clone_size: -; cdr3_nt: TGTGCCAGCAGCTTTTTAGGGTCGGGACAGCTAAACAATGAGCAGTTCTTC; cdr3_aa: CASSFLGSGQLNNEQFF
v_call: TRBV9; d_call: -; j_call: TRBJ2-3; clone_size: -; cdr3_nt: TGTGCCAGCAGCTTCCGCACAGATACGCAGTATTTT; cdr3_aa: CASSFRTDTQYF
v_call: TRBV14; d_call: -; j_call: TRBJ2-1; clone_size: medium-sized; cdr3_nt: TGTGCCAGCAGCTATGTGGACAATGAGCAGTTCTTC; cdr3_aa: CASSYVDNEQFF
v_call: TRBV19; d_call: -; j_call: TRBJ1-3; clone_size: -; cdr3_nt: TGTGCCAGTAGTATGAGGACCGGCGGGGGAAACACCATATATTTT; cdr3_aa: CASSMRTGGGNTIYF
v_call: TRBV4-2; d_call: -; j_call: TRBJ1-1; clone_size: -; cdr3_nt: TGTGCCAGCAGCCAACACCTAGGGTTTACTGAAGCTTTCTTT; cdr3_aa: CASSQHLGFTEAFF
v_call: TRBV10-3; d_call: -; j_call: TRBJ2-3; clone_size: -; cdr3_nt: TGTGCCTTAAGGGGGAACAATAGAGATACGCAGTATTTT; cdr3_aa: CALRGNNRDTQYF
v_call: TRBV5-1; d_call: -; j_call: TRBJ2-5; clone_size: -; cdr3_nt: TGCGCCAGCAGCTTCGAGATGGCTTTTTCGCAAGAGACCCAGTACTTC; cdr3_aa: CASSFEMAFSQETQYF
v_call: TRBV7-2; d_call: -; j_call: TRBJ1-2; clone_size: -; cdr3_nt: TGTGCCAGCAGCCACTCGGGCAGAAACTATGGCTACACCTTC; cdr3_aa: CASSHSGRNYGYTF
v_call: TRBV2; d_call: -; j_call: TRBJ1-6; clone_size: -; cdr3_nt: TGTGCCAGCAGTGAAGGATATTCGACCCTCCACTTT; cdr3_aa: CASSEGYSTLHF
v_call: TRBV6-6; d_call: -; j_call: TRBJ1-1; clone_size: -; cdr3_nt: TGTGCCAGCAGTTACGCAGGGGTCGTCACTGAAGCTTTCTTT; cdr3_aa: CASSYAGVVTEAFF
v_call: TRBV15; d_call: -; j_call: TRBJ1-4; clone_size: -; cdr3_nt: TGTGCCACCAGCAGAGAAGGTGCAACTAATGAAAAACTGTTTTTT; cdr3_aa: CATSREGATNEKLFF
v_call: TRBV10-1; d_call: -; j_call: TRBJ2-7; clone_size: -; cdr3_nt: -; cdr3_aa: CASSSGSETYEQYF
v_call: TRBV7-9; d_call: -; j_call: TRBJ2-2; clone_size: -; cdr3_nt: TGTGCCAGCAGCTTAACCCACGGGGAGCTGTTTTTT; cdr3_aa: CASSLTHGELFF
v_call: TRBV4-1; d_call: -; j_call: TRBJ2-7; clone_size: -; cdr3_nt: TGCGCCAGCAGCCAAGGAGGGTACGGGACCCGGTACGAGCAGTACTTC; cdr3_aa: CASSQGGYGTRYEQYF
v_call: TRBV9; d_call: -; j_call: TRBJ1-2; clone_size: -; cdr3_nt: TGTGCCAGCAGCGTTTTAAGTGATTATGGCTACACCTTC; cdr3_aa: CASSVLSDYGYTF
v_call: TRBV5-1; d_call: TRBD1; j_call: TRBJ2-1; clone_size: -; cdr3_nt: TGCGCCAGCAGCTTGGGTGGGACAGACTCCTACAATGAGCAGTTCTTC; cdr3_aa: CASSLGGTDSYNEQFF
v_call: TRBV11-2; d_call: TRBD2; j_call: TRBJ2-3; clone_size: -; cdr3_nt: TGTGCCAGCAGCTCTTGGGCTAGCGGGAGCACAGATACGCAGTATTTT; cdr3_aa: CASSSWASGSTDTQYF
v_call: TRBV2; d_call: -; j_call: TRBJ1-1; clone_size: -; cdr3_nt: TGTGCCAGCAGGCCCCGGGCGGCGAACACTGAAGCTTTCTTT; cdr3_aa: CASRPRAANTEAFF
v_call: TRBV5-1; d_call: -; j_call: TRBJ2-3; clone_size: -; cdr3_nt: TGCGCCAGCAGCTTGGGCGGCACAGATACGCAGTATTTT; cdr3_aa: CASSLGGTDTQYF
v_call: TRBV19; d_call: -; j_call: TRBJ2-7; clone_size: -; cdr3_nt: TGTGCCAGTAGTCCTCAGGGAGGCGAGCAGTACTTC; cdr3_aa: CASSPQGGEQYF
v_call: TRBV4-1; d_call: -; j_call: TRBJ2-3; clone_size: -; cdr3_nt: TGCGCCAGCAGCCAAGAACTCAGGGGGACTATCTCGGATACAGATACGCAGTATTTT; cdr3_aa: CASSQELRGTISDTDTQYF
v_call: TRBV2; d_call: TRBD1; j_call: TRBJ2-7; clone_size: -; cdr3_nt: TGTGCCAGCAGACCAACGAGCGGGACAGGGTCCCACGAGCAGTACTTC; cdr3_aa: CASRPTSGTGSHEQYF
v_call: TRBV6-4; d_call: -; j_call: TRBJ2-1; clone_size: many; cdr3_nt: TGTGCAACGGGAGACTACAATGAGCAGTTCTTC; cdr3_aa: CATGDYNEQFF
v_call: TRBV28; d_call: TRBD1; j_call: TRBJ2-7; clone_size: -; cdr3_nt: TGTGCCAGCTCAGCAGGGGGTTCCTCCTACGAGCAGTACTTC; cdr3_aa: CASSAGGSSYEQYF
v_call: TRBV27; d_call: TRBD1; j_call: TRBJ1-1; clone_size: -; cdr3_nt: TGTGCCAGCAGCCGCGGACAGGGGAACACTGAAGCTTTCTTT; cdr3_aa: CASSRGQGNTEAFF
v_call: TRBV14; d_call: -; j_call: TRBJ2-1; clone_size: -; cdr3_nt: TGTGCCAGCGGTCGGAGGATCCAGCAGTTCTTC; cdr3_aa: CASGRRIQQFF
v_call: TRBV6-5; d_call: -; j_call: TRBJ2-7; clone_size: -; cdr3_nt: TGTGCCAGCAGTTACTCCCCCAGGGGTCCCTACGAGCAGTACTTC; cdr3_aa: CASSYSPRGPYEQYF
v_call: TRBV5-1; d_call: TRBD1; j_call: TRBJ1-1; clone_size: -; cdr3_nt: TGCGCCAGCAGCGCCCAGACAGGGGTCACTGAAGCTTTCTTT; cdr3_aa: CASSAQTGVTEAFF
v_call: TRBV2; d_call: TRBD1; j_call: TRBJ1-5; clone_size: medium-sized; cdr3_nt: TGTGCCAGCAGTCCGACAGGGTTCATTCAGCCCCAGCATTTT; cdr3_aa: CASSPTGFIQPQHF
v_call: TRBV10-3; d_call: -; j_call: TRBJ1-6; clone_size: -; cdr3_nt: TGTGCCATCAGTGAGCAGGACAGTCGCCAGTCACCCCTCCACTTT; cdr3_aa: CAISEQDSRQSPLHF
v_call: TRBV5-1; d_call: -; j_call: TRBJ2-7; clone_size: -; cdr3_nt: TGCGCCAGCAGCTTGGTCAGCACAGGCGGCCACGAGCAGTACTTC; cdr3_aa: CASSLVSTGGHEQYF
v_call: TRBV25-1; d_call: TRBD1; j_call: TRBJ2-5; clone_size: -; cdr3_nt: TGTGCCAGCAGTGAGGGGACAGGGGGCAAAGAGACCCAGTACTTC; cdr3_aa: CASSEGTGGKETQYF
v_call: TRBV6-1; d_call: TRBD1; j_call: TRBJ2-3; clone_size: once; cdr3_nt: TGTGCCAACAGAAAGACAGGGCTTTACACAGATACGCAGTATTTT; cdr3_aa: CANRKTGLYTDTQYF
v_call: TRBV5-4; d_call: -; j_call: TRBJ2-5; clone_size: -; cdr3_nt: TGTGCCAGCAGCCTTGGCCTAATCGTAGACTTC; cdr3_aa: CASSLGLIVDF
v_call: TRBV7-2; d_call: -; j_call: TRBJ2-6; clone_size: -; cdr3_nt: TGTGCCAGCAGCTTATCTAATTACCGCGGGGCCAACGTCCTGACTTTC; cdr3_aa: CASSLSNYRGANVLTF
v_call: TRBV7-9; d_call: TRBD1; j_call: TRBJ1-4; clone_size: -; cdr3_nt: TGTGCCAGCAGCCTCCGGGACAGGGGTAATGAAAAACTGTTTTTT; cdr3_aa: CASSLRDRGNEKLFF
v_call: TRBV11-3; d_call: -; j_call: TRBJ2-7; clone_size: -; cdr3_nt: TGTGCCAGCAGCTTAGAGGCAGGGCGTTACGAGCAGTACTTC; cdr3_aa: CASSLEAGRYEQYF
v_call: TRBV6-6; d_call: TRBD2; j_call: TRBJ2-2; clone_size: -; cdr3_nt: TGTGCCAGCAGCACGGGGCGGGAGGTGACCGGGGAGCTGTTTTTT; cdr3_aa: CASSTGREVTGELFF
v_call: TRBV2; d_call: -; j_call: TRBJ1-6; clone_size: -; cdr3_nt: TGTGCCAGCAGTGAATCGGGGTCCAGAAGAAATTCACCCCTCCACTTT; cdr3_aa: CASSESGSRRNSPLHF